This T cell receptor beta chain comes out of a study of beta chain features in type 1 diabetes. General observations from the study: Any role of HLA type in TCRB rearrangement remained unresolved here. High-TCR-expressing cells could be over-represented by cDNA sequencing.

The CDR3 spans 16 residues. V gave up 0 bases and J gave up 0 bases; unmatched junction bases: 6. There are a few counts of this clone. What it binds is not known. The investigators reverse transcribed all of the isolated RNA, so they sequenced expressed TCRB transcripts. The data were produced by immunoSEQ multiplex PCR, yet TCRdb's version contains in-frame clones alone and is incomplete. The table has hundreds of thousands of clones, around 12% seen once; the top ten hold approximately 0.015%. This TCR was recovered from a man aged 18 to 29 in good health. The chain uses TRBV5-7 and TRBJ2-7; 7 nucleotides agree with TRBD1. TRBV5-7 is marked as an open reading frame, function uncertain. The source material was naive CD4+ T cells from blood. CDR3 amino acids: CASSLGRGSSSYEQYF. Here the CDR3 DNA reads TGTGCCAGCAGCTTGGGCAGGGGGTCTTCCTCCTACGAGCAGTACTTC.